This entry concerns a single T cell receptor (beta chain). Sequencing used immunoSEQ multiplex PCR; TCRdb keeps in-frame clones, though not all of them. Altogether about 4,000 clones are present, approximately 72% being singletons, with the ten largest covering around a third. Time point indicated: cycle 4 day 1 (C4D1), after more than five weeks of nivolumab. Every patient relapsed after autologous stem cell transplantation, and brentuximab vedotin exposure varied. Magnetic depletion of non-target cells from thawed PBMCs yielded purified CD8+ T cells. The data stem from a study of PD-1 blockade in classical Hodgkin lymphoma. As for the study in general: Nivolumab 3 mg/kg was given intravenously every 2 weeks.

Germline CDR1 reads MNHEY; CDR2 reads SMNVEV (reference sequence). With V trimmed by 2 bases and J by 2 bases, 2 bases remained unmatched. CDR3 size: 15 residues. This chain links TRBV27 with TRBJ2-1; 8 bases map to TRBD1. Source: CD8+ T cells from blood, taken before the fourth cycle of nivolumab. This receptor was identified in a human donor with classical Hodgkin lymphoma. This CDR3 is CASSLRDRPYNEQFF. DNA for the CDR3: TGTGCCAGCAGTTTAAGGGACAGGCCCTACAATGAGCAGTTCTTC.